This T cell receptor (beta chain) was captured by sequencing in a study of blood T cell repertoires in COVID-19. Study information: Each recovered donor of Cohort 3 presented with two negative PCRs, clearance, or symptom resolution.

As handled by the study authors: For nucleated cells, counts were estimated from reference gene primer amplification. TCRdb keeps only in-frame clones here, not all; method: immunoSEQ multiplex PCR. V and J calls and clone size are those listed in that table; D and trimming were worked out from the DNA. The sample carries under 150,000 clones, over 75% recorded once. The CDR3 sequence is 15 residues long. V lost 4 bases to trimming and J lost 0 bases, with 10 bases between them. CDR1 LGHNA and CDR2 YSLEER come from the germline V gene. The genes are TRBV4-3 and TRBJ1-5; D possibly corresponds to TRBD1 (5 bases). The clonotype comes from a man in his fifties or sixties in a cohort exposed to, infected with or recovered from COVID-19 (not recorded which). The sequenced material came from PBMCs or T cells enriched from blood (not recorded which). In DNA, the CDR3 is TGCGCCAGCAGCCCTGGGGGGAATAGCAATCAGCCCCAGCATTTT. The encoded protein is CASSPGGNSNQPQHF.